This T cell receptor beta chain comes out of a study of beta chain features in type 1 diabetes listed by TCRdb under 2018. At the level of the whole study: Mean age, gender distribution, total cell number and subset yield were not different between patients and healthy donors. In the study, TCRB repertoires of sorted circulating CD4+ T cell subsets from recently diagnosed type 1 diabetes patients were compared with those of matched healthy donors. A total of 85 million to 140 million sorted cells were examined across all samples, and a strong correlation was observed between cell number per subset and RNA yield. Naive and central memory subsets were obtained from all 30 or so donors, but regulatory and stem cell-like memory subsets were isolated from only 8 patients and roughly 8 healthy donors.

Broader findings and caveats from the paper: Because cDNA rather than genomic DNA was sequenced, highly expressing activated cells could have been over-represented, although no difference in activation and CD3 levels was found between groups. Shorter templates might be favored by PCR, yet because patient and control samples were amplified and corrected together, any such skew would affect both groups equally. Because small numbers of individuals were included in the HLA sub-analyses, any influence of HLA type on TCRB rearrangement was left unresolved. Naive, central memory and regulatory TCRB repertoires appeared to be more alike among patients than among healthy donors. At VDJ recombination sites, patients with type 1 diabetes made fewer insertions and deleted more nucleotides, a pattern implying thymic rearrangement abnormalities. Type 1 diabetes patients showed a moderate but significant shortening of TCRB CDR3 length in all four CD4+ subsets.

In this sample, this clone turned up a few times. What antigen it recognizes has not been identified. Base-call qualities are not available, and no considerably larger clone is one nucleotide away. The High Capacity cDNA Reverse Transcription Kit was used to reverse transcribe all of the isolated RNA, meaning that expressed TCRB transcripts were what got sequenced. Deep immunoSEQ sequencing was performed on naive, central memory and regulatory T cell samples, with an average of roughly 3.3 million total reads per sample. After sorted cells were lysed in RLT buffer, RNA was extracted with DNase-treated RNeasy Micro or Mini kits, with the choice depending on cell number. Each cell subset was processed separately to prevent cross-contamination, with patient and healthy donor samples processed together. The immunoSEQ multiplex PCR was used to amplify TCRB sequences from cDNA, generating 87-bp fragments that spanned the CDR3 region. Sequencing of the amplicons was done on the Illumina HiSeq platform. For the original study's pipeline: PCR bias was corrected computationally using synthetic template baselines, and reads within Hamming distance 2 were collapsed, with unmergeable singletons discarded. Reads were aligned to IMGT to assign V, D and J genes, CDR3 length, and insertions or deletions at six rearrangement sites. Within each subset, clonotype counts were normalized to the number of sorted cells before true diversity and Gini coefficients were calculated with the tcR R package. Repertoire sharing was quantified using the overlap coefficient calculated on TCRB nucleotide sequences. Out-of-frame TCRB sequences from naive cells were analyzed as a proxy for the pre-selection repertoire. Not all clones reach the TCRdb copy of this immuneACCESS table, which keeps in-frame sequences only. Checked studies attribute under half of the gap to unresolved V genes and leave the rest unexplained. V and J calls and clone size are those listed in that table; D and trimming were worked out from the DNA. This sample lists some 900,000 clones; about a sixth were detected once. The ten largest clones add up to 0.023% of the sample.

From each donor, a single peripheral blood sample of 100 to 150 mL on average was drawn into heparinised tubes. Using a panel that included CD45RO, CCR7, CD25, CD127, CD95 and CD27, naive, central memory, regulatory and stem cell-like memory CD4+ T cells were sorted on a BD FACSAria II. A purity above 98% was achieved for all sorted populations. Right away, PBMCs were isolated by Lymphoprep density gradient centrifugation and were stained directly, with no culture step. To minimize batch effects, samples were stained and sorted in pairs, one healthy donor with one patient per experiment. The CDR3 goes from the cysteine to the phenylalanine over 14 residues. Only CDR3 DNA is held: 42 bases, read in frame from base 1. From the germline V gene, CDR1 is MNHEY and CDR2 is SVGAGI. The germline V end is reduced by 6 bases and the J end by 6 bases; junction bases left unmatched: 11.

This clonotype was sampled from a woman younger than 35 in good health. The sequence is built from TRBV6-5 and TRBJ2-7, with 7 bases matching TRBD1. The sequenced material came from naive CD4+ T cells from blood. Sample cell subset or site, as interpreted from the label and publication: true naive CD4+ T cells. The CDR3 region: CASSPGTVRSEQYF. Here is the DNA: TGTGCCAGCAGCCCCGGGACAGTGCGCTCCGAGCAGTACTTC.